The rows below give T cell receptor beta chains drawn from one sample of a study of blood T cell repertoires in COVID-19. Sequencing was performed with immunoSEQ multiplex PCR; in TCRdb, only in-frame clones are kept and a portion is missing. The profile shows 170,000 or so clones, 70% to 85% of them singletons. Material: PBMCs or T cells enriched from blood (not recorded which). The receptors derive from a woman aged 45 to 65 who had recovered from COVID-19. Each CDR3 is given with its conserved first and last residue. A D gene is named only where the DNA matches it firmly. Rows give clone size only sometimes, using once, few, many, or a class for an expanded clone.

D	V	J	size	CDR3	DNA
.	TRBV7-9	TRBJ1-5	.	CASSLGPGFNQPQHF	TGTGCCAGCAGCTTAGGTCCAGGGTTCAATCAGCCCCAGCATTTT
TRBD1	TRBV7-9	TRBJ1-2	.	CASWDREGYTF	TGTGCCAGTTGGGACAGGGAAGGCTACACCTTC
TRBD1	TRBV14	TRBJ2-5	.	CASSQVTGTGTGAQYF	TGTGCCAGCAGCCAAGTTACCGGGACAGGGACCGGGGCCCAGTACTTC
.	TRBV5-1	TRBJ2-3	.	CASSLRGGPGTDTQYF	TGCGCCAGCAGCTTGAGAGGGGGACCCGGCACAGATACGCAGTATTTT
.	TRBV12-3/TRBV12-4	TRBJ2-7	.	CAGAMNSEQYF	TGTGCAGGGGCGATGAACTCCGAGCAGTACTTC
.	TRBV10-1	TRBJ2-1	.	CASSEQGYEQFF	TGCGCCAGCAGTGAACAGGGCTATGAGCAGTTCTTC
TRBD1	TRBV2	TRBJ2-6	once	CASDRAGANVLTF	TGTGCCAGCGACAGGGCTGGGGCCAACGTCCTGACTTTC
.	TRBV15	TRBJ2-7	.	CATSPRAGVFYEQYF	TGTGCCACCAGCCCGCGCGCCGGGGTCTTCTACGAGCAGTACTTC
TRBD2	TRBV7-3	TRBJ2-1	.	CASSPTAGSEQFF	TGTGCCAGCAGCCCGACAGCGGGATCTGAGCAGTTCTTC
.	TRBV21-1	TRBJ1-2	few	CASSMGDRWYGYTF	TGTGCCAGCAGCATGGGAGACCGTTGGTATGGCTACACCTTC
.	TRBV7-8	TRBJ2-1	.	CASSSRGVLIAPHNEQFF	TGTGCCAGCAGCTCCAGGGGGGTCCTAATAGCCCCCCACAATGAGCAGTTCTTC
TRBD1	TRBV7-3	TRBJ1-1	.	CASSTGTANTEAFF	TGTGCCAGCAGCACCGGGACAGCTAACACTGAAGCTTTCTTT
TRBD1	TRBV5-4	TRBJ2-1	.	CASSQDRGLGNEQFF	TGTGCCAGCAGCCAAGACAGGGGATTGGGAAATGAGCAGTTCTTC
.	TRBV19	TRBJ1-6	.	CASSPRPPNSPLHF	TGTGCCAGTAGTCCGCGGCCTCCTAATTCACCCCTCCACTTT
TRBD2	TRBV28	TRBJ2-1	.	CASSPPPGLVGSNEQFF	TGTGCCAGCAGTCCCCCACCGGGACTAGTGGGAAGCAATGAGCAGTTCTTC
TRBD1	TRBV15	TRBJ1-2	.	CATSMDRGPSGYTF	TGTGCCACCAGCATGGACAGGGGGCCTAGTGGCTACACCTTC